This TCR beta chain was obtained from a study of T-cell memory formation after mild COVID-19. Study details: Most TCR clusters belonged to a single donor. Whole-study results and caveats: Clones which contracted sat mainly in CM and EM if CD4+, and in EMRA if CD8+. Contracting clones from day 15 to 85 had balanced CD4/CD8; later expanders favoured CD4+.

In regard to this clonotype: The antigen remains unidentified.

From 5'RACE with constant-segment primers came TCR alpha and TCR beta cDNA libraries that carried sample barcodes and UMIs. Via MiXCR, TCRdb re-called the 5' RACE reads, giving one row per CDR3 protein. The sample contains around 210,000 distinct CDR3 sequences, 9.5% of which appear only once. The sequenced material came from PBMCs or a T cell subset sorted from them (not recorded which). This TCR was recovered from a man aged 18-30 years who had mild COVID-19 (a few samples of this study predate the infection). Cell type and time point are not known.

CDR3 in amino acids: CASSQSPGLSYEQYF. As DNA, the CDR3 is TGCGCCAGCAGCCAGAGCCCAGGATTATCCTACGAGCAGTACTTC. This chain uses TRBV4-3 with TRBJ2-7; D is unresolved. Germline lookup yields CDR1 LGHNA and CDR2 YSLEER. The CDR3 contains 15 residues. The V end lost 3 bases, the J end lost 1 base, and 13 bases lay between the germline ends.